Each of the 15 T cell receptor beta chains below was sequenced from the same sample in a study of cytomegalovirus exposure and HLA in healthy donors. Primers for the PCR totalled 60 Vbeta and 13 Jbeta. The protocol was immunoSEQ multiplex PCR, while the TCRdb copy is restricted to in-frame clones and leaves out a portion. The repertoire has 150,000 to 200,000 clones, approximately 80% of them found once; the top ten carry 2.6%. Source material: PBMCs. Receptor source: a woman aged 40 to 50 in good health and CMV-seropositive.

The chain links TRBV28 to TRBJ1-1, with D possibly matching TRBD1 (5 bases). Germline assignment: CDR1 MDHEN and CDR2 SYDVKM. V was cut by 4 bases and J by 6 bases, with 18 bases left in between. This CDR3 has 15 amino acids. CDR3 DNA sequence: TGTGCCAGCAGTTCCCCGTGGCGGGGGAAGGCTGAAGCTTTCTTT. This encodes CASSSPWRGKAEAFF.

This rearrangement joins TRBV5-4 to TRBJ2-1, with D possibly TRBD2 on 5 matching bases. In germline, CDR1 is SGHNT, CDR2 YYREEE (reference sequence). There are 13 residues in the CDR3. The V end lost 4 bases, the J end lost 4 bases, and 9 bases lay between the germline ends. In DNA form, the CDR3 reads TGTGCCAGCAGCCTTACGGGGTACAATGAGCAGTTCTTC. Protein: CASSLTGYNEQFF.

The genes are TRBV7-2 and TRBJ2-3, with 13 bases fitting TRBD2. The CDR3 totals 16 residues. Germline CDR1 and CDR2: SGHTA and FQGNSA. With 5 bases clipped from V and 6 bases from J, the junction kept 8 bases outside the gene matches. The DNA of the CDR3 is TGTGCCAGCAGCGCGAGGACTAGCGGGAGTAGGGATACGCAGTATTTT. It is translated as CASSARTSGSRDTQYF.

As for this clone: Within the sample, other DNA sequences also encode this same CDR3. The chain combines TRBV7-2 with TRBJ1-1, with TRBD1 as a possible D gene (6 bases). The V end was cut by 5 bases, the J end by 1 base, with 8 bases between. CDR3 length: 13 residues. The germline V gene has CDR1 SGHTA and CDR2 FQGNSA. CDR3 sequence: CASSLGQNTEAFF. In DNA, the CDR3 is TGTGCCAGCAGCCTGGGACAGAACACTGAAGCTTTCTTT.

CDR3 sequence (DNA): TGTGCCACTAGGACAGCCGTTGTGGACACCGGGGAGCTGTTTTTT. This encodes CATRTAVVDTGELFF. The gene calls are TRBV19 and TRBJ2-2, with D perhaps matching TRBD1 (6 bases). The V end was cut by 10 bases, the J end by 3 bases, with 18 bases between. The CDR3 extends over 15 amino acids. The germline V gene has CDR1 LNHDA and CDR2 SQIVND (reference sequence). Full variable domain (missing parts from reference TRBV19 and TRBJ2-2): DGGITQSPKYLFRKEGQNVTLSCEQNLNHDAMYWYRQDPGQGLRLIYYSQIVNDFQKGDIAEGYSVSREKKESFPLTVTSAQKNPTAFYLCATRTAVVDTGELFFGEGSRLTVL.

This chain links TRBV5-6 with TRBJ2-3; 8 bases agree with TRBD2. The V gene end was trimmed by 5 bases and the J gene end by 1 base; junction bases not matched to a gene: 3. Germline V gene data show CDR1 as SGHDT and CDR2 as YYEEEE. The CDR3 loop spans 14 amino acids. The CDR3 sequence is CASRREGGTDTQYF. CDR3 DNA sequence: TGTGCCAGCAGACGGGAGGGTGGCACAGATACGCAGTATTTT.

This clone was picked up one time. The chain couples TRBV5-1 to TRBJ2-5, with 7 bases identical to TRBD2. CDR3 length: 16 residues. V lost 1 base, J lost 4 bases, and 10 bases stayed unmatched. Germline V gene lookup returns CDR1 SGHRS and CDR2 YFSETQ. CDR3 protein: CASSLRSRGVGETQYF. For the CDR3, the DNA is TGCGCCAGCAGCTTGCGGTCTCGGGGGGTGGGAGAGACCCAGTACTTC.

This clone was seen only a few times. This sequence joins TRBV7-9 and TRBJ1-4; 7 nucleotides agree with TRBD1. CDR3 size: 15 residues. CDR1 is SEHNR and CDR2 is FQNEAQ in the germline V gene (reference sequence). With 2 bases clipped from V and 5 bases from J, the junction kept 5 bases outside the gene matches. The CDR3 reads CASSLLGQNNEKLFF. CDR3 DNA sequence: TGTGCCAGCAGCTTACTGGGACAGAACAATGAAAAACTGTTTTTT.

The chain carries TRBV2 and TRBJ1-2, with unresolved D. Looked up from germline, CDR1 is SNHLY and CDR2 is FYNNEI. This CDR3 is 12 amino acids long. V lost 1 base to trimming and J lost 3 bases, with 3 bases between them. The DNA for the CDR3 is TGTGCCAGCAGTGAAGTCGACTATGGCTACACCTTC. Translation gives CASSEVDYGYTF.

This chain uses TRBV28 with TRBJ2-7, with D possibly matching TRBD2 (6 bases). Germline V gives CDR1 MDHEN, CDR2 SYDVKM. The CDR3 totals 17 residues. The germline V and J ends were trimmed by 7 bases and 0 bases, with 22 bases remaining between them. CDR3 coding DNA: TGTGCCAGCACCTCGTATCTCTCTAGCGCCCGCTCCTACGAGCAGTACTTC. As protein: CASTSYLSSARSYEQYF. Drawing the rest from reference TRBV28 and TRBJ2-7, the complete variable domain is DVKVTQSSRYLVKRTGEKVFLECVQDMDHENMFWYRQDPGLGLRLIYFSYDVKMKEKGDIPEGYSVSREKKERFSLILESASTNQTSMYLCASTSYLSSARSYEQYFGPGTRLTVT.

V usage is TRBV4-1 and J usage is TRBJ1-1, with TRBD1 matching over 7 bases. The CDR3 extends over 14 amino acids. The V gene's germline CDR1 is MGHRA and CDR2 YSYEKL. J lost 2 bases, V lost 4 bases, and 4 bases had no gene match. Here the CDR3 reads CASSPDRVNTEAFF. As DNA, the CDR3 is TGCGCCAGCAGCCCCGACAGGGTCAACACTGAAGCTTTCTTT.

The J gene is TRBJ1-5, the V gene TRBV10-2; a possible D gene is TRBD1 (5 bases). The V end was cut by 6 bases, the J end by 9 bases, with 12 bases between. The CDR3 loop spans 12 amino acids. CDR1 and CDR2 (germline): WSHSY, SAAADI. Written as DNA, the CDR3 is TGCGCCAGCAGAGGGGAGGGTGGGCCCCAGCATTTT. Its translation: CASRGEGGPQHF.

The sample holds a few counts of this clone. CDR3 region: CASSLLAIEQYF. CDR3 sequence (DNA): TGTGCCAGCAGCCTACTAGCTATCGAGCAGTACTTC. The chain has TRBV2 and TRBJ2-7; D may be TRBD2 (6 bases). The CDR3 contains 12 residues. From germline, CDR1 is SNHLY and CDR2 FYNNEI. Trimming pared 6 bases from V and 6 bases from J, leaving 12 bases between.

This chain uses TRBV5-8 with TRBJ2-2, with 7 bases that match TRBD1. The germline CDR1 and CDR2 sequences are SGHTS and YDEGEE. V lost 3 bases, J lost 5 bases, and 7 bases stayed unmatched. The CDR3 runs to 15 residues. CDR3 sequence (DNA): TGTGCCAGCAGCTCGACAGGGTTACTAACCGGGGAGCTGTTTTTT. Encoded protein: CASSSTGLLTGELFF.

The CDR3, as DNA: TGTGCCAGCAGGAAAGGGGTTTACGAGCAGTACTTC. Translation: CASRKGVYEQYF. The rearrangement links TRBV28 to TRBJ2-7, with a tentative D call TRBD1 (5 bases). Germline V gene data show CDR1 as MDHEN and CDR2 as SYDVKM. The V gene lost 6 bases and the J gene lost 4 bases, with 10 bases spanning the gap. The length of the CDR3 is 12 residues.